The 8 T cell receptor beta chains below come from one sample, sequenced in a study of monozygotic twins with cystic fibrosis. TCRdb's copy holds only in-frame clones and misses some; the assay was immunoSEQ multiplex PCR. This sample has tens of thousands of clones, with just over 95% found just once. The sequencing sample was made of blood. The receptors were sampled from a girl between 2 and 10 years old with cystic fibrosis.

The chain uses TRBV7-8 and TRBJ1-1; D remains unclear. Germline assignment: CDR1 SGHVS and CDR2 FQNEAQ. Between the trimmed V and J ends, which lost 4 bases and 3 bases, there was a span of 9 bases. The CDR3 runs 13 residues. As DNA, the CDR3 is TGTGCCAGCAGCTCCCTGAGGGACACTGAAGCTTTCTTT. Its protein is CASSSLRDTEAFF.

This clone was seen only once. CDR3 nucleotides: TGTGCCAGCGACGGTTCTAACCTTAATTCACCCCTCCACTTT. Translated, it gives CASDGSNLNSPLHF. The genes are TRBV28 and TRBJ1-6; D gene ambiguous. V was trimmed by 8 bases and J by 6 bases, leaving 14 bases between them. Germline-derived CDR1 and CDR2 are MDHEN and SYDVKM. This CDR3 region has 14 residues.

The V and J genes are TRBV4-1 and TRBJ1-3; TRBD1 aligns across 7 bases. The V segment lost 0 bases and the J segment 4 bases; nucleotides outside the gene matches: 6. Germline-derived CDR1 and CDR2 are MGHRA and YSYEKL. CDR3 length: 16 amino acids. CDR3 protein: CASSQDPRGRGNTIYF. The CDR3 DNA follows: TGCGCCAGCAGCCAAGATCCCAGGGGGAGAGGAAACACCATATATTTT.

The V gene is TRBV30, the J gene TRBJ2-5, with D perhaps given as TRBD1 or TRBD2 (5 bases each). The CDR3 covers 14 residues. Trimming shortened V by 0 bases and J by 5 bases, and 13 bases separated the two germline ends. In germline, CDR1 is GTSNPN, CDR2 SVGIG (reference sequence). The CDR3 sequence is CAWSVEGPRETQYF. The CDR3 DNA reads TGTGCCTGGAGTGTTGAGGGACCCCGTGAGACCCAGTACTTC.

The V call is TRBV5-1, the J call TRBJ2-3, with 7 bases identical to TRBD2. The CDR3 sequence is 16 residues long. CDR1 SGHRS and CDR2 YFSETQ come from the germline V gene. Trimming took 4 bases from V and 3 from J; bases not matched to a gene: 11. In DNA, the CDR3 is TGCGCCAGCAGCCTTCGTACCGGGAGGTTAACAGATACGCAGTATTTT. This translates into CASSLRTGRLTDTQYF.

J is TRBJ2-1 and V is TRBV30, with TRBD1 as a possible D gene (5 bases). From germline, CDR1 is GTSNPN and CDR2 SVGIG (reference sequence). The CDR3 spans 17 residues. Trimming cost V 1 base and J 0 bases, with 16 bases left between them. CDR3 sequence (DNA): TGTGCCTGGAGTGGATCTATGGGGCCCAGCTCCTACAATGAGCAGTTCTTC. Translation: CAWSGSMGPSSYNEQFF.

This chain connects TRBV2 to TRBJ1-1, with unresolved D. CDR1 and CDR2 from the germline V gene are SNHLY and FYNNEI. The CDR3 has 11 residues. V was pared by 9 bases and J by 7 bases, with 12 bases between. CDR3 DNA: TGTGCCAGTTACTCCGGTTATGAAGCTTTCTTT. It specifies CASYSGYEAFF.

A single count supports this clone. This chain connects TRBV2 to TRBJ2-7, with D perhaps TRBD2 (6 bases). Germline assignment: CDR1 SNHLY and CDR2 FYNNEI. Trimming left V 8 bases short and J 7 bases short, with 21 bases between. This CDR3 region has 14 residues. This CDR3 is CASGGTFLLGEQYF. The CDR3 DNA sequence: TGTGCCAGCGGGGGGACCTTCCTCCTAGGGGAGCAGTACTTC. Full variable domain (rest looked up from reference TRBV2 and TRBJ2-7): EPEVTQTPSHQVTQMGQEVILRCVPISNHLYFYWYRQILGQKVEFLVSFYNNEISEKSEIFDDQFSVERPDGSNFTLKIRSTKLEDSAMYFCASGGTFLLGEQYFGPGTRLTVT.